The 9 T cell receptor beta chains listed next were all sequenced from one sample in a study of blood T cells in healthy people across ages. PCR was performed a second time for about 7 to 12 cycles using a sample-barcoded 5' primer and a J-beta primer mix. TCRdb used MiXCR to reprocess the 5' RACE reads, holding one entry per CDR3 protein. The sample comprises around 1,000,000 distinct CDR3 sequences, around 27% of which are singletons, and around 0.75% rests with the top ten. These same data were also listed under a study on T cells of mothers and their children.

Sequencing was performed on blood. These receptors were collected from a girl under 10 years old in good health.

This chain uses TRBV29-1 with TRBJ2-7; D might be TRBD2 (6 bases). This CDR3 comprises 14 residues. V was cut by 5 bases and J by 2 bases, with 16 bases left in between. Germline loops: CDR1 SQVTM, CDR2 ANQGSEA. Here the CDR3 reads CSVRGGTETYEQYF. Written as DNA, the CDR3 is TGCAGCGTTCGGGGCGGGACGGAAACCTACGAGCAGTACTTC.

This clonotype was picked up many times. The gene calls are TRBV6-2 or TRBV6-3 and TRBJ2-5, with D possibly matching TRBD2 (6 bases). CDR3 size: 13 residues. CDR1 is MNHEY, CDR2 SVGEGT, per germline. Trimming pared 5 bases from V and 10 bases from J, leaving 17 bases between. In DNA, the CDR3 is TGTGCCAGCAGTCACGGACTACCAACAGGCCAGTACTTC. Translating it yields CASSHGLPTGQYF.

This clonotype has only a few counts. The V and J genes are TRBV2 and TRBJ1-1; D not certain. This CDR3 spans 12 amino acids. V dropped 7 bases and J dropped 0 bases, with 6 bases sitting between them. CDR1 is SNHLY, CDR2 FYNNEI, per germline. The DNA of the CDR3 is TGTGCCAGCAACATCCTGAACACTGAAGCTTTCTTT. This translates into CASNILNTEAFF.

The CDR3 DNA sequence: TGTGCCAGCAGCCCCGGGTCCAGGCCACGAGAGACCCAGTACTTC. It specifies CASSPGSRPRETQYF. The chain joins TRBV3-1 to TRBJ2-5; D ambiguous. The V and J ends lost 4 bases and 4 bases respectively, with 16 bases between them. Per the germline V gene, CDR1 is LGHDT and CDR2 is YNNKEL (reference sequence). The CDR3 has 15 amino acids.

The chain links TRBV5-1 to TRBJ1-1; D not resolved. V was clipped by 0 bases and J by 1 base, with 10 bases between them. CDR3 length: 15 residues. CDR1 is SGHRS and CDR2 is YFSETQ in the germline V gene. CDR3 DNA sequence: TGCGCCAGCAGCTTGGTTTCCGAACCGAACACTGAAGCTTTCTTT. This encodes CASSLVSEPNTEAFF.

The sample holds a few counts of this clonotype. The chain couples TRBV7-6 to TRBJ2-5, with TRBD2 as a possible D gene (6 bases). This CDR3 spans 15 amino acids. The germline gives CDR1 SGHVS, CDR2 FNYEAQ. V shed 4 bases and J shed 1 base, with 13 bases lying between them. In DNA form, the CDR3 reads TGTGCCAGCAGCTCCACCGGAGGGACCCAAGAGACCCAGTACTTC. Protein product: CASSSTGGTQETQYF. Full variable domain (remainder filled in from reference TRBV7-6 and TRBJ2-5): GAGVSQSPRYKVTKRGQDVALRCDPISGHVSLYWYRQALGQGPEFLTYFNYEAQQDKSGLPNDRFSAERPEGSISTLTIQRTEQRDSAMYRCASSSTGGTQETQYFGPGTRLLVL.

This clonotype came up a few times. The chain has TRBV29-1 and TRBJ2-2; maybe TRBD1 (5 bases). The V gene lost 6 bases and the J gene lost 3 bases, with 14 bases spanning the gap. CDR1 SQVTM and CDR2 ANQGSEA come from the germline V gene. The CDR3 sequence is 14 residues long. As DNA, the CDR3 is TGCAGCGTGGTATTAGACAGAGACACCGGGGAGCTGTTTTTT. Translated, it gives CSVVLDRDTGELFF.

This clonotype came up once. V and J are TRBV20-1 and TRBJ2-5, with 9 bases matching TRBD2. The tail of the sequence fits TRBJ2-7 better, so the J call may be wrong. CDR3 length: 16 residues. Germline loops: CDR1 DFQATT, CDR2 SNEGSKA (reference sequence). The CDR3 loop is CSARSVNLAGAYEQYF. The CDR3 DNA is TGCAGTGCTAGATCCGTCAATTTAGCGGGAGCGTACGAGCAGTACTTC.

This clonotype appeared a few times. The rearrangement links TRBV4-1 to TRBJ1-2, with D unclear. The V end lost 0 bases, the J end lost 8 bases, and 19 bases lay between the germline ends. CDR1 is MGHRA, CDR2 YSYEKL, per germline. The length of the CDR3 is 16 residues. This CDR3 is CASSQDPDVVGEGYTF. The CDR3 DNA reads TGCGCCAGCAGCCAAGATCCGGACGTCGTGGGAGAAGGCTACACCTTC.